This T cell receptor (beta chain) derives from a study of T cell responses to AZD1222 COVID-19 vaccine. The V and J ends lost 5 bases and 5 bases, in that order; junction bases with no gene match: 9. Germline CDR1 SGHKS, CDR2 YYEKEE (reference sequence). The CDR3 is 15 amino acids. Data came from immunoSEQ multiplex PCR; TCRdb stores just in-frame clones and leaves some out. Of under 200,000 clones listed, approximately 90% are singletons. The sequence was obtained from an adult in good health. This chain joins TRBV5-5 and TRBJ2-2, with 7 bases aligning to TRBD1. Material: peripheral blood, obtained on day 0 of AZD1222 vaccination. The CDR3 DNA is TGTGCCAGCAGACCTTCGACAGGGCCAACCGGGGAGCTGTTTTTT. Translating gives CASRPSTGPTGELFF. Full variable domain (remainder filled in from reference TRBV5-5 and TRBJ2-2): DAGVTQSPTHLIKTRGQQVTLRCSPISGHKSVSWYQQVLGQGPQFIFQYYEKEERGRGNFPDRFSARQFPNYSSELNVNALLLGDSALYLCASRPSTGPTGELFFGEGSRLTVL.